This entry concerns a single T cell receptor beta chain. There is no known antigen for this receptor. Base qualities are not at hand, and no much larger clone is one base apart. The library relied on the immunoSEQ multiplex PCR assay. TCRdb limited this immuneACCESS table to in-frame rearrangements with V and J called. A share of clones is missing; checked studies link under half to unresolved V genes, and the rest is unexplained. The sample table lists about 76,000 clones, approximately 86% of them with a count of one. In total, the top ten clones hold roughly 4.8% of the sample. The data belong to a study of technical replicates of blood from a handful of donors (dated by TCRdb to the late 2010s). There are 12 amino acids in the CDR3, from cysteine to phenylalanine inclusive. Only the CDR3 portion is preserved as DNA: 36 bases, with reading frame beginning at the first base. The junction shows trimming of 6 bases on V and 9 bases on J, plus 15 bases between the germline ends. According to the germline V gene, CDR1 reads SQVTM and CDR2 reads ANQGSEA.

Specimen: PBMCs. This sequence uses TRBV29-1 and TRBJ2-1; the D gene is possibly TRBD2, with 6 bases matching. The sequence was obtained from a human donor in good health. Some clones in this sample may be carry-over from other donors' samples. The DNA sequence follows: TGCAGCGTCGTCGGGAGTAGTATTGAGCAGTTCTTC. Its protein is CSVVGSSIEQFF.